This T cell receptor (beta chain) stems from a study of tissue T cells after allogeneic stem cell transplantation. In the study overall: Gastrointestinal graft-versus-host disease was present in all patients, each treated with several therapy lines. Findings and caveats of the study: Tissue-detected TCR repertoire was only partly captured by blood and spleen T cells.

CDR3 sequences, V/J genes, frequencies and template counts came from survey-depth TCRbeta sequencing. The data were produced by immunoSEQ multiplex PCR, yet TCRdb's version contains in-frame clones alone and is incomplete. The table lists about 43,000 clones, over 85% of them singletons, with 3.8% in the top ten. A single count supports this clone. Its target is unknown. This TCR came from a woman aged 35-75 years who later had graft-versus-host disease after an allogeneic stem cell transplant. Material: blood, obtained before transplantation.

The CDR3 nucleotides are TGTGCCAGCAGCCTGGGAGGGGATAGCAATCAGCCCCAGCATTTT. As protein: CASSLGGDSNQPQHF. The rearrangement uses TRBV5-5 and TRBJ1-5, with D perhaps TRBD1 (5 bases). The CDR3 length is 15 residues. The V and J ends lost 4 bases and 0 bases respectively, with 11 bases between them. Germline-derived CDR1 and CDR2 are SGHKS and YYEKEE (reference sequence).